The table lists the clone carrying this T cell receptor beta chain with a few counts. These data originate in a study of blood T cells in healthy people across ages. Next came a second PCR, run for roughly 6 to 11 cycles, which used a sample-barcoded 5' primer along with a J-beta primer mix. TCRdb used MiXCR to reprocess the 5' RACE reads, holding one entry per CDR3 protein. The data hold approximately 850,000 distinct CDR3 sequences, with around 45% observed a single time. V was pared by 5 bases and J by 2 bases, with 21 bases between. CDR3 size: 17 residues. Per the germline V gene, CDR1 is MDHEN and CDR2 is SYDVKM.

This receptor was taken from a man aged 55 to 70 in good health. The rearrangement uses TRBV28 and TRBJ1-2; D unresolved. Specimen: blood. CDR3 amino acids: CASSPDSPPHGNYGYTF. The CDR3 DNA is TGTGCCAGCAGTCCGGACTCACCCCCCCATGGCAACTATGGCTACACCTTC.